This T cell receptor (beta chain) is drawn from a study of cytomegalovirus exposure and HLA in healthy donors. Profiled with immunoSEQ multiplex PCR; TCRdb holds only in-frame clones, not every one. The table lists about 200,000 clones, about 81% of them singletons, with roughly 1.2% in the top ten. The study, taken as a whole, reports: Both high specificity and high sensitivity reportedly marked the classifier's diagnosis of cytomegalovirus status. The study listed 164 cytomegalovirus-associated TCR beta chains.

As regards this clone: No antigen is known for it.

Germline-derived CDR1 and CDR2 are LNHDA and SQIVND (reference sequence). V lost 3 bases, J lost 2 bases, and 6 bases stayed unmatched. The length of the CDR3 is 15 residues. This sequence joins TRBV19 and TRBJ2-7; 8 bases fit TRBD2. Sequencing was carried out using PBMCs. The receptor was isolated from a woman aged 30 to 39 in good health and CMV-seronegative. CDR3 DNA: TGTGCCAGTAGTATCACGGGACTAGAAACCTACGAGCAGTACTTC. It specifies CASSITGLETYEQYF.